The rows below give T cell receptor beta chains drawn from one sample of a study of cytomegalovirus exposure and HLA in healthy donors. Clones were sequenced by immunoSEQ multiplex PCR, and TCRdb holds only the in-frame ones, with some missing. The data hold about 160,000 clones, with less than 90% observed a single time. Material: PBMCs. Source of these receptors: a woman between 18 and 30 years old in good health and CMV-seronegative. Both conserved end residues are part of each CDR3. The D gene is left open where the match is weak. Some rows mark clone size as missing; the rest say once, few, many or name a class of expanded clone.

abundance: .
v_gene: TRBV5-6
j_gene: TRBJ1-1
d_gene: TRBD1
CDR3aa: CASSLAGWDSAKAFF
CDR3nt: TGTGCCAGCAGCTTGGCAGGGTGGGACAGTGCGAAAGCTTTCTTT

abundance: .
v_gene: TRBV30
j_gene: TRBJ1-4
d_gene: .
CDR3aa: CAWSYGSSNEKLFF
CDR3nt: TGTGCCTGGAGTTACGGGAGTTCTAATGAAAAACTGTTTTTT

abundance: few
v_gene: TRBV5-1
j_gene: TRBJ1-1
d_gene: .
CDR3aa: CASSSHAGITEAFF
CDR3nt: TGCGCCAGCAGCTCCCATGCAGGGATAACTGAAGCTTTCTTT

abundance: .
v_gene: TRBV7-6
j_gene: TRBJ2-7
d_gene: TRBD2
CDR3aa: CASSSGTSGRAAREQYF
CDR3nt: TGTGCCAGCAGCTCCGGGACTAGCGGGAGAGCTGCCCGGGAGCAGTACTTC

abundance: .
v_gene: TRBV5-1
j_gene: TRBJ1-1
d_gene: .
CDR3aa: CASSLGGGDTEAFF
CDR3nt: TGCGCCAGCAGCTTGGGGGGGGGAGACACTGAAGCTTTCTTT

abundance: .
v_gene: TRBV4-2
j_gene: TRBJ2-7
d_gene: TRBD2
CDR3aa: CASSQVLKTSGSLTYEQYF
CDR3nt: TGTGCCAGCAGCCAAGTACTTAAGACTAGCGGGAGCCTCACCTACGAGCAGTACTTC

abundance: .
v_gene: TRBV4-1
j_gene: TRBJ2-1
d_gene: .
CDR3aa: CASSQEGAGIGFSQFF
CDR3nt: TGCGCCAGCAGCCAAGAAGGCGCAGGTATCGGTTTCTCGCAGTTCTTC

abundance: .
v_gene: TRBV5-1
j_gene: TRBJ2-3
d_gene: TRBD2
CDR3aa: CASSLRQVAGGDTQYF
CDR3nt: TGCGCCAGCAGCTTGCGACAGGTGGCGGGAGGGGATACGCAGTATTTT

abundance: .
v_gene: TRBV7-2
j_gene: TRBJ2-7
d_gene: .
CDR3aa: CASSPDIHEQYF
CDR3nt: TGTGCCAGCAGCCCAGACATACACGAGCAGTACTTC

abundance: .
v_gene: TRBV2
j_gene: TRBJ1-5
d_gene: TRBD1
CDR3aa: CASTDRGMFQPQHF
CDR3nt: TGTGCCAGCACTGACAGGGGGATGTTTCAGCCCCAGCATTTT

abundance: .
v_gene: TRBV19
j_gene: TRBJ2-1
d_gene: TRBD2
CDR3aa: CASSMRAGGGWNEQFF
CDR3nt: TGTGCCAGTAGTATGAGAGCGGGAGGGGGCTGGAATGAGCAGTTCTTC

abundance: .
v_gene: TRBV19
j_gene: TRBJ1-1
d_gene: .
CDR3aa: CASTQEGLAEAFF
CDR3nt: TGTGCCAGTACCCAGGAGGGGTTGGCCGAAGCTTTCTTT

abundance: few
v_gene: TRBV5-4
j_gene: TRBJ1-2
d_gene: TRBD1
CDR3aa: CASSGWDRGDSYTF
CDR3nt: TGTGCCAGCAGCGGATGGGACAGGGGGGATAGCTACACCTTC

abundance: .
v_gene: TRBV28
j_gene: TRBJ1-4
d_gene: .
CDR3aa: CASSLRGVRREKLFF
CDR3nt: TGTGCCAGCAGTCTTCGGGGAGTCCGCCGAGAAAAACTGTTTTTT

abundance: few
v_gene: TRBV29-1
j_gene: TRBJ1-5
d_gene: .
CDR3aa: CSVDWLRDSNQPQHF
CDR3nt: TGCAGCGTTGATTGGCTGAGGGATAGCAATCAGCCCCAGCATTTT

abundance: .
v_gene: TRBV6-5
j_gene: TRBJ2-5
d_gene: TRBD1
CDR3aa: CASSSTPGGETQYF
CDR3nt: TGTGCCAGCAGTTCTACCCCAGGGGGAGAGACCCAGTACTTC

abundance: .
v_gene: TRBV6-5
j_gene: TRBJ1-2
d_gene: .
CDR3aa: CASSYQGGGDLPGYTF
CDR3nt: TGTGCCAGCAGTTACCAAGGGGGGGGCGATTTACCTGGCTACACCTTC

abundance: .
v_gene: TRBV11-2
j_gene: TRBJ2-1
d_gene: .
CDR3aa: CASSLVRRGEQFF
CDR3nt: TGTGCCAGCAGCTTAGTGCGGCGTGGGGAGCAGTTCTTC

abundance: once
v_gene: TRBV27
j_gene: TRBJ2-1
d_gene: .
CDR3aa: CASKGDEQFF
CDR3nt: TGTGCCAGCAAAGGGGATGAGCAGTTCTTC

abundance: .
v_gene: TRBV6-5
j_gene: TRBJ1-2
d_gene: TRBD1
CDR3aa: CASSSDRGDGYTF
CDR3nt: TGTGCCAGCAGTTCGGACAGGGGCGATGGCTACACCTTC

abundance: .
v_gene: TRBV5-1
j_gene: TRBJ1-5
d_gene: TRBD1
CDR3aa: CASSPGTANQPQHF
CDR3nt: TGCGCCAGCAGCCCCGGGACAGCTAATCAGCCCCAGCATTTT

abundance: .
v_gene: TRBV10-3
j_gene: TRBJ2-5
d_gene: TRBD1
CDR3aa: CAISDMRTGDRETQYF
CDR3nt: TGTGCCATCAGTGATATGAGGACAGGAGATAGGGAGACCCAGTACTTC

abundance: .
v_gene: TRBV2
j_gene: TRBJ1-5
d_gene: .
CDR3aa: CASSAVPEEGPQHF
CDR3nt: TGTGCCAGCAGTGCGGTCCCTGAGGAAGGGCCCCAGCATTTT

abundance: .
v_gene: TRBV13
j_gene: TRBJ2-5
d_gene: .
CDR3aa: CASSSPRGKETQYF
CDR3nt: TGTGCCAGCAGCTCCCCTAGGGGGAAAGAGACCCAGTACTTC

abundance: .
v_gene: TRBV11-2
j_gene: TRBJ1-2
d_gene: TRBD1
CDR3aa: CASSLDRRGQGYTF
CDR3nt: TGTGCCAGCAGCTTAGATCGCAGGGGGCAAGGCTACACCTTC

abundance: .
v_gene: TRBV6-5
j_gene: TRBJ1-5
d_gene: .
CDR3aa: CASSYYGRDQPQHF
CDR3nt: TGTGCCAGCAGTTACTACGGGAGGGATCAGCCCCAGCATTTT

abundance: .
v_gene: TRBV27
j_gene: TRBJ2-7
d_gene: TRBD2
CDR3aa: CASRVAGDYEQYF
CDR3nt: TGTGCCAGCAGGGTAGCGGGCGACTACGAGCAGTACTTC